The source of this T cell receptor beta chain is a study of CD8+ T cells in alopecia areata. Study-level background: Percentage of affected scalp area was the basis on which treated patients' severity was scored.

Details on this clone: Its antigen is not identified.

The V segment lost 5 bases and the J segment 4 bases; nucleotides outside the gene matches: 13. This CDR3 contains 16 residues. The germline CDR1 and CDR2 sequences are SSHAT and FNYEAQ (reference sequence). Following RNA extraction, reverse transcription yielded cDNA that acted as the sequencing template. TCRdb's table, derived via immunoSEQ multiplex PCR, lists solely in-frame clones and lacks some. Among roughly 100,000 clones listed, under 90% were seen once. Findings and caveats of the study: One nonresponder makes the tie between baseline CD8+ expansion and response uncertain. While patients received tofacitinib, many expanded lesional clones remained present in scalp and blood.

Documented treatment: oral pan-JAK inhibitor, 5-10 mg twice daily. Obtained from alopecia areata patients were lesional scalp punch biopsies along with peripheral blood. The sample in question was CD8+ T cells sorted from blood, obtained at approximately week 31, from a patient treated with tofacitinib. This sequence originates from a human donor with alopecia areata. The rearrangement joins TRBV7-7 to TRBJ2-7; 8 bases line up with TRBD1. For the CDR3, the DNA is TGTGCCAGCAGCCCGGAGACAGGGGCTACTGCATACGAGCAGTACTTC. It translates to CASSPETGATAYEQYF. The whole variable domain, remainder taken from reference TRBV7-7 and TRBJ2-7, is GAGVSQSPRYKVTKRGQDVTLRCDPISSHATLYWYQQALGQGPEFLTYFNYEAQPDKSGLPSDRFSAERPEGSISTLTIQRTEQRDSAMYRCASSPETGATAYEQYFGPGTRLTVT.